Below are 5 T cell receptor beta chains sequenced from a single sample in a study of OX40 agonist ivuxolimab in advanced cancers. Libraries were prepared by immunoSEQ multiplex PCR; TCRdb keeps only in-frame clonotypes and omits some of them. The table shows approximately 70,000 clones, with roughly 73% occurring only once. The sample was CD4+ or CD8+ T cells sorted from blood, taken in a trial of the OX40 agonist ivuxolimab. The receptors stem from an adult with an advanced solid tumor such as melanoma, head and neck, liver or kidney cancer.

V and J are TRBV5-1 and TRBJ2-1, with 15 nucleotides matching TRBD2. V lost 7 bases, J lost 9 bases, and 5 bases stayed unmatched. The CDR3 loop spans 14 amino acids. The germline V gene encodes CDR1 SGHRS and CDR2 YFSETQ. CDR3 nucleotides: TGCGCCAGCGGACTAGCGGGAGGGCCCGGTGAGCAGTTCTTC. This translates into CASGLAGGPGEQFF.

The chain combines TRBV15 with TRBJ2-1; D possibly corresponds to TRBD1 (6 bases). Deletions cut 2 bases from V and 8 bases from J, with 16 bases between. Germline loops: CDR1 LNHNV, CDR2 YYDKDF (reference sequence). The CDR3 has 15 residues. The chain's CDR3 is CATSRPGQGFYEQFF. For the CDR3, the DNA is TGTGCCACCAGCAGACCTGGGCAGGGGTTCTATGAGCAGTTCTTC. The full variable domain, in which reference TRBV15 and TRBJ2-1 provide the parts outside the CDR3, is DAMVIQNPRYQVTQFGKPVTLSCSQTLNHNVMYWYQQKSSQAPKLLFHYYDKDFNNEADTPDNFQSRRPNTSFCFLDIRSPGLGDTAMYLCATSRPGQGFYEQFFGPGTRLTVL.

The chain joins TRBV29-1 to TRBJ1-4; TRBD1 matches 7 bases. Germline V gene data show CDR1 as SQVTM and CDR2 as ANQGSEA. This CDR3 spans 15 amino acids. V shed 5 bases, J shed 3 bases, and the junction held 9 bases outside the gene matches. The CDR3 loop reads CSVPGSGQPNEKLFF. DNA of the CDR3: TGCAGCGTTCCGGGCTCGGGACAGCCTAATGAAAAACTGTTTTTT.

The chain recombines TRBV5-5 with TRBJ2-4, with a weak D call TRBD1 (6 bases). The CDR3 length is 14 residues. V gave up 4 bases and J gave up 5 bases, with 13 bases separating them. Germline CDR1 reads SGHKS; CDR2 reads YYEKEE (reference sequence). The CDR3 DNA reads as TGTGCCAGCAGCACAGGACAGATCCAAAACATTCAGTACTTC. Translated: CASSTGQIQNIQYF.

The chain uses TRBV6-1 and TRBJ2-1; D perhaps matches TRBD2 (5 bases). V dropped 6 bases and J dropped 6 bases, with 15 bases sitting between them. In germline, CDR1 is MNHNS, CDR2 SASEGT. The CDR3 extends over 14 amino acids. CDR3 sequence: CASRAPGRSNEQFF. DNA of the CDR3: TGTGCCAGCAGAGCCCCGGGGAGAAGCAATGAGCAGTTCTTC.